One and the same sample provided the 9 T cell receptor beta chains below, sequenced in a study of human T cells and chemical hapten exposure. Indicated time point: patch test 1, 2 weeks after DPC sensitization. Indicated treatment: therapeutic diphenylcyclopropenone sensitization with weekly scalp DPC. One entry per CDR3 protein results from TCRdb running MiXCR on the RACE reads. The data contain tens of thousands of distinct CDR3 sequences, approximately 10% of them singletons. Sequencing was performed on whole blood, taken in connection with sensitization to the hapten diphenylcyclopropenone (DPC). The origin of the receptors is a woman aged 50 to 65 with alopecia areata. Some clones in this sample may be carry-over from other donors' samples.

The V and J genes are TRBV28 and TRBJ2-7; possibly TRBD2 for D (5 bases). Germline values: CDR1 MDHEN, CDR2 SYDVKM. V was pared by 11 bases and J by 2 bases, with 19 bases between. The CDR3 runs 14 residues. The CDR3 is CAAQAGRNTYEQYF. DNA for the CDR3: TGTGCCGCCCAGGCGGGCCGTAATACCTACGAGCAGTACTTC.

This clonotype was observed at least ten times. The CDR3 spells CSVDGDRTTGELFF. The CDR3 DNA sequence: TGCAGCGTTGATGGGGACAGAACCACCGGGGAGCTGTTTTTT. The chain combines TRBV29-1 with TRBJ2-2; TRBD1 aligns across 7 bases. This CDR3 is 14 amino acids long. Trimming took 3 bases from V and 4 from J; bases not matched to a gene: 5. Per the germline V gene, CDR1 is SQVTM and CDR2 is ANQGSEA.

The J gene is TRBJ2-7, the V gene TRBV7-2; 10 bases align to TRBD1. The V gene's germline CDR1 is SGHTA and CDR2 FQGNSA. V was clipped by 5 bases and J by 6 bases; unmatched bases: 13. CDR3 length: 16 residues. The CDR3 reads CASSLKSGTGALEQYF. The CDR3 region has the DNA TGTGCCAGCAGCCTGAAATCCGGGACAGGGGCCCTCGAGCAGTACTTC.

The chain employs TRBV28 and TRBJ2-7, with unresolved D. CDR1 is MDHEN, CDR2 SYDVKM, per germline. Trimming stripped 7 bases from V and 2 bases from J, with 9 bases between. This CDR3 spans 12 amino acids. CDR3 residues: CASKIPAYEQYF. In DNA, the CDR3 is TGTGCCAGCAAAATCCCGGCCTACGAGCAGTACTTC.

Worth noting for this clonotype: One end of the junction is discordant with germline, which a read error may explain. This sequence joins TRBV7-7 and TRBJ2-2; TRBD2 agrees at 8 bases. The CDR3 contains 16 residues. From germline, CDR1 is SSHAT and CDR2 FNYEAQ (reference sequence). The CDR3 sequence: CASSKGAGVYTGELFF. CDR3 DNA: TGTGCTAGCAGTAAGGGAGCGGGAGTGTACACCGGGGAGCTGTTTTTT.

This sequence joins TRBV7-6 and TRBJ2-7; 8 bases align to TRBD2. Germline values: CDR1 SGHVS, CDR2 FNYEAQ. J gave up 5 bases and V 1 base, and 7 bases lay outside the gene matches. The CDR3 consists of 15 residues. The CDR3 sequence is CASSLGLASGDEQYF. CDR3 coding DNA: TGTGCCAGCAGCTTAGGACTAGCGTCTGGGGACGAGCAGTACTTC.

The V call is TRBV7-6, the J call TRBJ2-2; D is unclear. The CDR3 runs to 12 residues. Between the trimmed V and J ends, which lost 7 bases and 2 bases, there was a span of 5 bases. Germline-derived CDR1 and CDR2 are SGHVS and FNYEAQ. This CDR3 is CASTINTGELFF. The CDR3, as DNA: TGTGCCAGCACCATAAACACCGGGGAGCTGTTTTTT. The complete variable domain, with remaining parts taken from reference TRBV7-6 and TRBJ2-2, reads GAGVSQSPRYKVTKRGQDVALRCDPISGHVSLYWYRQALGQGPEFLTYFNYEAQQDKSGLPNDRFSAERPEGSISTLTIQRTEQRDSAMYRCASTINTGELFFGEGSRLTVL.

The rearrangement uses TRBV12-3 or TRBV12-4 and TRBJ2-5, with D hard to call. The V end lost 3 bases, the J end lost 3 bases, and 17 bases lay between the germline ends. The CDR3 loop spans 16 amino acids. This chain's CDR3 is CASSFQLGQLKETQYF. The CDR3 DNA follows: TGTGCCAGCAGTTTTCAGTTGGGTCAATTAAAAGAGACCCAGTACTTC.

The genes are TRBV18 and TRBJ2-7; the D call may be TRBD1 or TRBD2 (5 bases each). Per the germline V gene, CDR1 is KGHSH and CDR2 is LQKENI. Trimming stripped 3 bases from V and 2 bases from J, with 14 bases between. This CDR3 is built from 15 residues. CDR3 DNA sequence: TGTGCCAGCTCACCTACGGGACGGCCGACCTACGAGCAGTACTTC. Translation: CASSPTGRPTYEQYF.